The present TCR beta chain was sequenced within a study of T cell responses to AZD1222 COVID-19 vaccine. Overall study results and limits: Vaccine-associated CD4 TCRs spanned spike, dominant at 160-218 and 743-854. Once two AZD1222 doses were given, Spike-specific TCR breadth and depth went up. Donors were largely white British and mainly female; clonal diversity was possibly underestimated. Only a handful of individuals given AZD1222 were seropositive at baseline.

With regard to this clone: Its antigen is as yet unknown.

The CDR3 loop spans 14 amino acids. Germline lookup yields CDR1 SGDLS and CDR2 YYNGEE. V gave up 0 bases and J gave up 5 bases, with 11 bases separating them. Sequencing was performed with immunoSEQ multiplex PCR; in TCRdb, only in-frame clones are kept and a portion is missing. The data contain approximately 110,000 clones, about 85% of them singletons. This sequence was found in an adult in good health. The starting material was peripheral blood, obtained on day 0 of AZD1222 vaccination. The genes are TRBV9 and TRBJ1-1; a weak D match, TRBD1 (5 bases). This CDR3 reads CASSVAGGGTEAFF. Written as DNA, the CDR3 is TGTGCCAGCAGCGTAGCTGGGGGGGGGACTGAAGCTTTCTTT.